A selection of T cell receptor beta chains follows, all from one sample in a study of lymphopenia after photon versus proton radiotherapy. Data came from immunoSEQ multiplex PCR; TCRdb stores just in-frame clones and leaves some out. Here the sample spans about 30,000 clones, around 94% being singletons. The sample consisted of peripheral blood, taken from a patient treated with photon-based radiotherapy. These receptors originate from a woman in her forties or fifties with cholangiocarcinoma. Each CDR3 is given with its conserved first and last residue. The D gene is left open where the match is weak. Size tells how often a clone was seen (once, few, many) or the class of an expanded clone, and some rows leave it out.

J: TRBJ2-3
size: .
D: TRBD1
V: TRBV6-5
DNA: TGTGCCAGCAGGCGGACCGGGACAGCAGATACGCAGTATTTT
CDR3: CASRRTGTADTQYF

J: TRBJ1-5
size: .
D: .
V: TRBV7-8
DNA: TGTGCCAGCAGCTTAGTCGATCAGCCCCAGCATTTT
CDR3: CASSLVDQPQHF

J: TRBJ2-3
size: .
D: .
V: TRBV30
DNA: TGTGCCTGGAGTGTGACCTCAGGAAACACAGATACGCAGTATTTT
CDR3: CAWSVTSGNTDTQYF

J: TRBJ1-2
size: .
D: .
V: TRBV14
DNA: TGTGCCAGCAGCCTCAACGACCGCTCATACACCTTC
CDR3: CASSLNDRSYTF

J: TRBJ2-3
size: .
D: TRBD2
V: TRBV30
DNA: TGTGCCTGGAGTGTAAAGGGGCTAGCGGGGGGGCTAGGAGATACGCAGTATTTT
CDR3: CAWSVKGLAGGLGDTQYF

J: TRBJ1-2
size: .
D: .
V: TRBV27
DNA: TGTGCCAGCGGTGGGATGTATGGCTACACCTTC
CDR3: CASGGMYGYTF

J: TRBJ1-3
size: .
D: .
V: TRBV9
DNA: TGTGCCAGCAGCTCCCGTATCGGGCACGGAAACACCATATATTTT
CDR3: CASSSRIGHGNTIYF

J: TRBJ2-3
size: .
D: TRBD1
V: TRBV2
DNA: TGTGCCAGCAGAATCGGACAGGGAACAGATACGCAGTATTTT
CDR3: CASRIGQGTDTQYF

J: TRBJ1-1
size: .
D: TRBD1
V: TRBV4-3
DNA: TGCGCCAGCAGCCCGGGGACAGGGGGCGCGGTGAACACTGAAGCTTTCTTT
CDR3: CASSPGTGGAVNTEAFF

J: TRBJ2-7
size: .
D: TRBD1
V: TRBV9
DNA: TGTGCCAGCAGCCCCCGACAGGGCTCCTACGAGCAGTACTTC
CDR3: CASSPRQGSYEQYF

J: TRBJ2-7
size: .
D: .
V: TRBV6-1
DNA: TGTGCCAGCGTTGGCAGGGAGAACTCCTACGAGCAGTACTTC
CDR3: CASVGRENSYEQYF

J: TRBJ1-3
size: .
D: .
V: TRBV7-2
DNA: TGTGCCAGCACCGTCACACCGGGAGGTGGAAACACCATATATTTT
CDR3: CASTVTPGGGNTIYF

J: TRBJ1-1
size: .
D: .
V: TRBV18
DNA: TGTGCCAGCGCCTCCGGGAGGGGGACTGAAGCTTTCTTT
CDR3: CASASGRGTEAFF

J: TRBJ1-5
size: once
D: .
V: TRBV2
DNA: TGTGCCAGCAGGAGGGACGTTAAGAAAAAGCCCCAGCATTTT
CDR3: CASRRDVKKKPQHF

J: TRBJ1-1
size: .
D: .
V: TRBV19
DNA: TGTGCCAGTAGTAAGACAGGAAGAGCTTTCTTT
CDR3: CASSKTGRAFF

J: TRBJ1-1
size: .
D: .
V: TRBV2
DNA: TGTGCCAGCAGCAATGTCGGGGACACTGAAGCTTTCTTT
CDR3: CASSNVGDTEAFF

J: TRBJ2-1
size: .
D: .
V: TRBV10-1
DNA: TGCGCCAGCAGTGAGCAGGTCGGTGGCAATGAGCAGTTCTTC
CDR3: CASSEQVGGNEQFF

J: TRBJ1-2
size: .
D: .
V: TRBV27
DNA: TGTGCCAGCGGGCCTGGACATACCTATGGCTACACCTTC
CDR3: CASGPGHTYGYTF

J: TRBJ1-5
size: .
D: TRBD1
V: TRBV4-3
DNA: TGCGCCAGCAGCCAGGGGACAGGGAGCAATCAGCCCCAGCATTTT
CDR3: CASSQGTGSNQPQHF

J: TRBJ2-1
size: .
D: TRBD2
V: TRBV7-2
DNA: TGTGCCAGCAGCTTATATTCTAGCGGGGGGTTATACAATGAGCAGTTCTTC
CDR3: CASSLYSSGGLYNEQFF

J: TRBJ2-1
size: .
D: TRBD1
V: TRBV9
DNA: TGTGCCAGCAGCGTCTGGGAAGGGACAGACAACGAGCAGTTCTTC
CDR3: CASSVWEGTDNEQFF

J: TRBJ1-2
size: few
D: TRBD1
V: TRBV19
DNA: TGTGCCAGTAGTATGACAGGGGTACATGGCTACACCTTC
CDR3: CASSMTGVHGYTF

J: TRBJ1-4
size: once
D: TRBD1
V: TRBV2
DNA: TGTGCCAGCAGTGGGGACAGGGAAGGGTTGGGTGAAAAACTGTTTTTT
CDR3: CASSGDREGLGEKLFF

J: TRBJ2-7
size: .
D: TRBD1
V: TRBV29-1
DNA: TGCAGCGTTGGTGCTGGACAGGGGGCAGTAGAGCAGTACTTC
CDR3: CSVGAGQGAVEQYF

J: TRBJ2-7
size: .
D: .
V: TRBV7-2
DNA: TGTGCCAGCACGACTTACCCCGTCTCCTACGAGCAGTACTTC
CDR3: CASTTYPVSYEQYF

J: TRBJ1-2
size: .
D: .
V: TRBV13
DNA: TGTGCCAGCAGCTTTACAGGGCGGGGCTACACCTTC
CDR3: CASSFTGRGYTF

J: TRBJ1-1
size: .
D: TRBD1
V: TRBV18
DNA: TGTGCCAGCTCACTAGCGGGACAGGGGGTGGTTGAAGCTTTCTTT
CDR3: CASSLAGQGVVEAFF

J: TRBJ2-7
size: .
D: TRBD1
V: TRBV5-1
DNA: TGCGCCAGCAGCTTGGATCCTGGGACAGGGTACGGCGAGCAGTACTTC
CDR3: CASSLDPGTGYGEQYF

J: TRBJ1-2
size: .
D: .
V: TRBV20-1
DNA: TGCAGTGCTATAGGAAGGAATGGCTACACCTTC
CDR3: CSAIGRNGYTF

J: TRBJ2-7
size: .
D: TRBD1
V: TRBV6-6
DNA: TGTGCCAGCAGTCCTACCGGGACAGGGAAATACTACGAGCAGTACTTC
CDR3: CASSPTGTGKYYEQYF

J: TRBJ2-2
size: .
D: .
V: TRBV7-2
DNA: TGTGCCAGCAGCCACCTTGGAGTTCGCTCCGGGGAGCTGTTTTTT
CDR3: CASSHLGVRSGELFF

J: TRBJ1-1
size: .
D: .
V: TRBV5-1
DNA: TGCGCCAGCAGCTCCTACGGGGCGAACACTGAAGCTTTCTTT
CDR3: CASSSYGANTEAFF

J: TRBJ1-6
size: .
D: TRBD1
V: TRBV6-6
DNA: TGTGCCAGCAGAGGTACAGGGGAGGGGTCACCCCTCCACTTT
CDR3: CASRGTGEGSPLHF

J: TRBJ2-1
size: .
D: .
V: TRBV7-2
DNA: TGTGCCAGCACTAGGACTCACAATGAGCAGTTCTTC
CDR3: CASTRTHNEQFF

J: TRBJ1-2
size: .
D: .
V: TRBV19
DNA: TGTGCCAGTAGTATAGATTTGAGACAGCTACTAAGGGGCTACACCTTC
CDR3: CASSIDLRQLLRGYTF

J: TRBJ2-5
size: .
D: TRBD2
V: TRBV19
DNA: TGTGCCAGTAGTACGACTAGCGGGGGGGCCACGAAGACCCAGTACTTC
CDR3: CASSTTSGGATKTQYF

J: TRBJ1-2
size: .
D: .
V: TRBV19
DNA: TGTGCCAGTAGGTCGGCGGGATCTAACTATGGCTACACCTTC
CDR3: CASRSAGSNYGYTF

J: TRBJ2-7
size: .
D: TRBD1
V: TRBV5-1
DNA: TGCGCCAGCAGCCAGGGACAGCCCTACGAGCAGTACTTC
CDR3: CASSQGQPYEQYF

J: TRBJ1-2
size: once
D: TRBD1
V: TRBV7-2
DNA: TGTGCCAGCAGCCCCAGACAGGGTGGCGGCTACACCTTC
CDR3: CASSPRQGGGYTF

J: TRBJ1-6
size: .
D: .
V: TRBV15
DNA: TGTGCCACCAGCGCAGCAGGGTACTCCTATAATTCACCCCTCCACTTT
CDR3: CATSAAGYSYNSPLHF